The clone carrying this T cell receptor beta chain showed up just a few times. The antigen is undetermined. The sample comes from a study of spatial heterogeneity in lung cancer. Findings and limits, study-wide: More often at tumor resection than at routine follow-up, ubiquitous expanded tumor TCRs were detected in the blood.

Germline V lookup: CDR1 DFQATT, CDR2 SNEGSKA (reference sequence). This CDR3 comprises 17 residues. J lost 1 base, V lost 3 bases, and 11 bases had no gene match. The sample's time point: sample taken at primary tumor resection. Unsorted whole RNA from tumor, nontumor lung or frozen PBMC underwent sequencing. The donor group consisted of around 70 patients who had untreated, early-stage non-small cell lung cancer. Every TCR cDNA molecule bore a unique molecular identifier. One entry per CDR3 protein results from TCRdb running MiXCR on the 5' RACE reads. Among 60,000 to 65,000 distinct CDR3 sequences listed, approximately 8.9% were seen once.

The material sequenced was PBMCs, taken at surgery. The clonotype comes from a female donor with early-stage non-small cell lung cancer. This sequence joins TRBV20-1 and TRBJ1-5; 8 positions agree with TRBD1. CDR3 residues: CSARSGQGLGSNQPQHF. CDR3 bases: TGCAGTGCTAGGTCTGGACAGGGCTTGGGGAGCAATCAGCCCCAGCATTTT.